The 6 T cell receptor beta chains given below trace back to one sample, sequenced in a study of shared clonotypes between healthy human individuals. TCRdb keeps only in-frame clones here, not all; method: immunoSEQ multiplex PCR. The sample holds some 1 million clones; more than 60% are singletons and the top ten take approximately 1.5%. The sample comprised memory CD4+ T cells sorted from blood. Subset denoted: CD45RA-negative fraction. These receptors all stem from a man between 18 and 29 years old in good health.

V gene TRBV5-4 combines with J gene TRBJ2-1, with 7 bases fitting TRBD1. Germline V lookup: CDR1 SGHNT, CDR2 YYREEE (reference sequence). CDR3 size: 14 residues. V lost 3 bases to trimming and J lost 7 bases; unmatched junction nucleotides: 7. The CDR3, as DNA: TGTGCCAGCAGCTCCTTTGACAGGGCTAATGAGCAGTTCTTC. Amino acid sequence: CASSSFDRANEQFF.

V is TRBV2 and J is TRBJ2-1, with D unclear. Per germline, CDR1 SNHLY and CDR2 FYNNEI. Trimming removed 2 bases from V and 6 bases from J, with 8 bases in between. The CDR3 length is 13 residues. The CDR3 protein is CASSETAANEQFF. The CDR3 DNA is TGTGCCAGCAGTGAAACGGCGGCCAATGAGCAGTTCTTC.

The chain is built from TRBV11-2 and TRBJ1-3; D is possibly TRBD1 (5 bases). Deletions cut 6 bases from V and 0 bases from J, with 15 bases between. CDR3 length equals 16 residues. The germline gives CDR1 SGHAT, CDR2 FQNNGV. The CDR3, as DNA: TGTGCCAGCAGTACTGCCCGGGACGGCTCTGGAAACACCATATATTTT. Encoded protein: CASSTARDGSGNTIYF.

This clone was detected ten times or more. The chain carries TRBV5-1 and TRBJ1-6; D unresolved. Germline V CDR1 and CDR2: SGHRS, YFSETQ. This CDR3 has 14 amino acids. Trimming removed 3 bases from V and 7 bases from J, with 11 bases in between. CDR3 sequence reads: CASSSPGYNSPLHF. CDR3 DNA sequence: TGCGCCAGCAGCTCTCCGGGATACAATTCACCCCTCCACTTT.

About this clone: Additional DNA sequences in this sample encode the identical CDR3. The chain employs TRBV27 and TRBJ2-4, with D possibly matching TRBD2 (5 bases). V shed 2 bases and J shed 0 bases, with 5 bases lying between them. The CDR3 loop spans 14 amino acids. From germline, CDR1 is MNHEY and CDR2 SMNVEV (reference sequence). The CDR3 DNA sequence: TGTGCCAGCAGTTTAGGGAGAGCCAAAAACATTCAGTACTTC. Translation gives CASSLGRAKNIQYF.

The chain is built from TRBV29-1 and TRBJ1-5, with D hard to call. Germline lookup yields CDR1 SQVTM and CDR2 ANQGSEA. V lost 3 bases to trimming and J lost 4 bases, with 10 bases between them. CDR3 size: 13 residues. This CDR3 reads CSVDEGRNQPQHF. CDR3 DNA sequence: TGCAGCGTTGACGAGGGTCGGAATCAGCCCCAGCATTTT. Variable domain in full (rest from reference TRBV29-1 and TRBJ1-5): SAVISQKPSRDICQRGTSLTIQCQVDSQVTMMFWYRQQPGQSLTLIATANQGSEATYESGFVIDKFPISRPNLTFSTLTVSNMSPEDSSIYLCSVDEGRNQPQHFGDGTRLSIL.